This TCR beta chain was observed in a study of blood T cell repertoires in COVID-19 (dated by TCRdb to 2020 to 2021). Concerning the study at large: Samples covering the acute and convalescent phases of COVID-19 were provided by collaborators in the United States, Italy and Spain. The prospective study material was composed of cDNA or gDNA derived from T cells, B-cell-depleted T cells, or PBMCs. Deeply sampled blood TCRbeta repertoires from subjects exposed to, actively infected with, or recovered from COVID-19 were included in the dataset. The repertoires were released in a freely available public database meant as a resource for research on the immune response to SARS-CoV-2. Samples came from the ongoing ImmuneRACE study (first 160 participants) plus 1,254 subjects from 6 global collaborators. Nearly every sample came with metadata listing a de-identified subject ID, COVID-19 status, age in years and sex. Where available, HLA class I and class II types were obtained from metadata supplied by the sample provider rather than from assay-based typing. Study-level results and caveats: The amount of clinical and demographic metadata varied by source and participant and was provided uncurated.

The immunoSEQ Assay, a bias-controlled multiplex PCR, was used to amplify TCRbeta CDR3 regions from genomic DNA. Under the source paper's analysis protocol: The number of nucleated cells in each sample was estimated from the amplification of reference gene primers within the assay. To quantify the absolute abundance of each unique TCRbeta CDR3 rearrangement, sequence reads were collapsed and filtered. For each sample, productive Simpson clonality was calculated as the square root of Simpson's diversity index across productive rearrangements. In its TCRdb copy, this immuneACCESS table keeps in-frame sequences only and misses some clones. Where compared with another copy, unresolved V genes explain less than half of these, and the others have no known cause. From that table come the V and J calls and clone size; the DNA was used to work out D and trimming. The sample includes roughly 53,000 clones, with about nine tenths observed a single time. The leading ten clones occupy about 2% of the sample.

One collaborating source in Seattle enrolled patients while the patients were actively infected and followed the patients over time throughout the course of disease. The collaborating institutions used their own protocols to collect whole blood in K2EDTA tubes. For TCRbeta analysis, collaborators shipped samples as frozen whole blood, isolated PBMCs, or DNA extracted from either of those sample types. Of note for this clone: There is no known antigen for this receptor. Within one base of it there is no much larger clone, and no base qualities were kept.

CDR1 is given as LGHNA and CDR2 as YNFKEQ, both from the germline V gene. The CDR3 contains 16 residues, cysteine and phenylalanine counted. Only CDR3 DNA is held: 48 bases, read in frame from base 1. The germline V end is reduced by 5 bases and the J end by 4 bases; junction bases left unmatched: 13. Sequencing used peripheral blood. The TCR originated in an elderly woman with COVID-19, enrolled during active disease. The chain was built from TRBV4-2 and TRBJ2-5; 7 central bases correspond to TRBD1. The CDR3 region reads CASSFSGTAVSETQYF. The DNA is TGTGCCAGCAGCTTCTCCGGGACAGCTGTGTCAGAGACCCAGTACTTC.